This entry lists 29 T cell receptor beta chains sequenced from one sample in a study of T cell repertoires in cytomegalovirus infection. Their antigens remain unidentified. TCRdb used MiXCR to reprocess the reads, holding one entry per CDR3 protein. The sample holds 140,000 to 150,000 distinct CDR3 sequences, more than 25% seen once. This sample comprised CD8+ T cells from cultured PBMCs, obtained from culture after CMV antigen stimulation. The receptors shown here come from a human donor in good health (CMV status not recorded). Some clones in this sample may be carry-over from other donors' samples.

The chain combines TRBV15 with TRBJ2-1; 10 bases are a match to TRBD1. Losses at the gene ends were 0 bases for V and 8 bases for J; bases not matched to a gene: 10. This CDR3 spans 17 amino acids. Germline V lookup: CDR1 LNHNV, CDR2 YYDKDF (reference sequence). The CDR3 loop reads CATSRDLTGGTVYEQFF. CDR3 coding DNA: TGTGCCACCAGCAGAGACTTGACAGGGGGCACCGTCTATGAGCAGTTCTTC.

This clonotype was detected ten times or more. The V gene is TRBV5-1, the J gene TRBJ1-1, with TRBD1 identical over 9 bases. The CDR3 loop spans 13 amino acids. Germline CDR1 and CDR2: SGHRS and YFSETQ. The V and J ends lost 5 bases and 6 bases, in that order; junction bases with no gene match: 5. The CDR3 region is CASRVTGGPEAFF. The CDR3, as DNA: TGCGCCAGCAGGGTTACAGGGGGCCCTGAAGCTTTCTTT. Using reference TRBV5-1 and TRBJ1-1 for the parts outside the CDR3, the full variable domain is KAGVTQTPRYLIKTRGQQVTLSCSPISGHRSVSWYQQTPGQGLQFLFEYFSETQRNKGNFPGRFSGRQFSNSRSEMNVSTLELGDSALYLCASRVTGGPEAFFGQGTRLTVV.

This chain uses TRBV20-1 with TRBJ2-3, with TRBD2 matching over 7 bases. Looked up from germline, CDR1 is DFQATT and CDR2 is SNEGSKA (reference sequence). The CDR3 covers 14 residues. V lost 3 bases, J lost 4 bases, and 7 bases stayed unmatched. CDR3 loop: CSASASGWADTQYF. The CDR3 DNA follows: TGCAGTGCTAGCGCTAGCGGCTGGGCAGATACGCAGTATTTT.

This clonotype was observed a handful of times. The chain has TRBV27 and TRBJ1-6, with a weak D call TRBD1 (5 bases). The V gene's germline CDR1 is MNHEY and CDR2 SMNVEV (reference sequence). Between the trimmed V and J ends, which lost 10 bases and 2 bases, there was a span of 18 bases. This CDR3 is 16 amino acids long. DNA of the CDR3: TGTGCCACCCGTCCGGGACCCAGGGCCTATAATTCACCCCTCCACTTT. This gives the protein CATRPGPRAYNSPLHF.

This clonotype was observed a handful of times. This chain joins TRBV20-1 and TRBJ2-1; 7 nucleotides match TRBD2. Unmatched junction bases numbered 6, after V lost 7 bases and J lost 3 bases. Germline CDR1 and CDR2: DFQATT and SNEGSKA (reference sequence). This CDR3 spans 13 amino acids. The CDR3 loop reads CSGLAGDYNEQFF. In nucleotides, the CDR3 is TGCAGTGGCCTGGCGGGGGACTACAATGAGCAGTTCTTC.

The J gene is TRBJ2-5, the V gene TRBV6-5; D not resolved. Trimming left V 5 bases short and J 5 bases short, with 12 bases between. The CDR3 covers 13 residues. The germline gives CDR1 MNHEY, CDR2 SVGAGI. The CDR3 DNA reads TGTGCCAGCAGTCCACTCCAGCTCGAGACCCAGTACTTC. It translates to CASSPLQLETQYF.

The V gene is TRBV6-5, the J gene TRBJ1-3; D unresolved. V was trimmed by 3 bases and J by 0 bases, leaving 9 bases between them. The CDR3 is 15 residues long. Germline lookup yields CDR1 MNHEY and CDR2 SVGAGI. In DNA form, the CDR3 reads TGTGCCAGCAGTTATAACCCTGCCTCTGGAAACACCATATATTTT. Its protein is CASSYNPASGNTIYF.

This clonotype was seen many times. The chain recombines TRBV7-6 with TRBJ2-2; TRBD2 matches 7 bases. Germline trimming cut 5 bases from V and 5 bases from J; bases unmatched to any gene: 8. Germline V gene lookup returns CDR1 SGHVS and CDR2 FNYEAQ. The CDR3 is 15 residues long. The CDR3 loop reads CASSGGPGGTGELFF. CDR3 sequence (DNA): TGTGCCAGCAGCGGAGGTCCGGGGGGTACCGGGGAGCTGTTTTTT.

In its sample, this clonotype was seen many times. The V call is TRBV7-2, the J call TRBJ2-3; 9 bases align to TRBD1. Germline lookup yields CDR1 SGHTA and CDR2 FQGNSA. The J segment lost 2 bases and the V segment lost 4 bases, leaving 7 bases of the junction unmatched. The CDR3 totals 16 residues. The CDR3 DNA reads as TGTGCCAGCAGCTCCACGACAGGGGGGTTCACAGATACGCAGTATTTT. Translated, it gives CASSSTTGGFTDTQYF. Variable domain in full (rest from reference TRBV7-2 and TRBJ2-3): GAGVSQSPSNKVTEKGKDVELRCDPISGHTALYWYRQSLGQGLEFLIYFQGNSAPDKSGLPSDRFSAERTGGSVSTLTIQRTQQEDSAVYLCASSSTTGGFTDTQYFGPGTRLTVL.

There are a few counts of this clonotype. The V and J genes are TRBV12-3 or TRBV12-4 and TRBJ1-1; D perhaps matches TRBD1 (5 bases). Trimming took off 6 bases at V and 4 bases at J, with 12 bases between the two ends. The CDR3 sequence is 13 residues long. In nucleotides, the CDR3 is TGTGCCAGCAGGATCGGAGGGACCACTGAAGCTTTCTTT. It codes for CASRIGGTTEAFF.

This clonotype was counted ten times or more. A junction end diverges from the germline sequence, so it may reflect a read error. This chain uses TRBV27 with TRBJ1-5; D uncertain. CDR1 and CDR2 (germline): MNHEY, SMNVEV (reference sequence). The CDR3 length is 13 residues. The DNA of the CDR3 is TGTGCCAGCAGCTTATCTAGCAATCAGCCCCAGCATTTT. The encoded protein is CASSLSSNQPQHF.

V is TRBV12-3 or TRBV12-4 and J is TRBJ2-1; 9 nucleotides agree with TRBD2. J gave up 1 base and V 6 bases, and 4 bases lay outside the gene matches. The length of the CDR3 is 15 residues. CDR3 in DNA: TGTGCCAGCAGCCGGGGACTAGCTTCCTACAATGAGCAGTTCTTC. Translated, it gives CASSRGLASYNEQFF.

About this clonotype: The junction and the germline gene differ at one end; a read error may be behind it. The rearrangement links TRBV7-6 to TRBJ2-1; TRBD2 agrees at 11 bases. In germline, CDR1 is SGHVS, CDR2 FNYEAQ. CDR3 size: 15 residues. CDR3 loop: CANSLAGGAYNEQFF. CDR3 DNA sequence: TGTGCCAACAGCTTAGCGGGGGGGGCCTACAATGAGCAGTTCTTC.

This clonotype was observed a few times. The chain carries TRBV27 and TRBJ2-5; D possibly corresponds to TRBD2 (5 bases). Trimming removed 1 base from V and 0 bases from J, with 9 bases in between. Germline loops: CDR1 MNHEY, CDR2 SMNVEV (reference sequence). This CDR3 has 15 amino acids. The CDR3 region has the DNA TGTGCCAGCAGTTTATTTGGAGGTAACCAAGAGACCCAGTACTTC. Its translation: CASSLFGGNQETQYF.

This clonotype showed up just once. This CDR3 is CASSLGPGNQPQHF. Here the CDR3 DNA reads TGTGCCAGCAGTTTAGGTCCGGGGAATCAGCCCCAGCATTTT. V gene TRBV12-3 or TRBV12-4 combines with J gene TRBJ1-5; D ambiguous. The V end lost 1 base, the J end lost 4 bases, and 8 bases lay between the germline ends. The CDR3 totals 14 residues.

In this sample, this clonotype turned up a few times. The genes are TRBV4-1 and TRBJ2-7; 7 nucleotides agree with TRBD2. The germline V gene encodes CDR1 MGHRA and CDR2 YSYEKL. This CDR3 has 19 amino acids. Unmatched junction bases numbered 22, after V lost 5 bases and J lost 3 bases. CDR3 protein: CASSLRGGVGAEMVYEQYF. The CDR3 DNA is TGCGCCAGCAGCTTAAGGGGAGGGGTGGGCGCTGAGATGGTCTACGAGCAGTACTTC.

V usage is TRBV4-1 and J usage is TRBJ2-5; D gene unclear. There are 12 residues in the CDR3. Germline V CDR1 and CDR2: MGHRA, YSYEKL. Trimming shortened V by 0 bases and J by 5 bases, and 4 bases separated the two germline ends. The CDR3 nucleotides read TGCGCCAGCAGCCAAGATCTTGAGACCCAGTACTTC. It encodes CASSQDLETQYF.

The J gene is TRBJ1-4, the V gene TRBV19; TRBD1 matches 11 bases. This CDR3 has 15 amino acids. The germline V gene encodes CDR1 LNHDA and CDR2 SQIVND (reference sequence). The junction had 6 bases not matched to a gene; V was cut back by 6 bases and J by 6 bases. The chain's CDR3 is CASRRWTGGDEKLFF. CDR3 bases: TGTGCCAGTAGAAGATGGACAGGGGGCGATGAAAAACTGTTTTTT. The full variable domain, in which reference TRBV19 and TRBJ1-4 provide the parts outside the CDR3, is DGGITQSPKYLFRKEGQNVTLSCEQNLNHDAMYWYRQDPGQGLRLIYYSQIVNDFQKGDIAEGYSVSREKKESFPLTVTSAQKNPTAFYLCASRRWTGGDEKLFFGSGTQLSVL.

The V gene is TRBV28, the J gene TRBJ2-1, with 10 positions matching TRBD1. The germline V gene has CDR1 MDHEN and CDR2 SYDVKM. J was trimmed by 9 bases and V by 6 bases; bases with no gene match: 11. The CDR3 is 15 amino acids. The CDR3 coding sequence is TGTGCCAGCAGCCTAAGGGGGACAGGGGTCGGTGAGCAGTTCTTC. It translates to CASSLRGTGVGEQFF.

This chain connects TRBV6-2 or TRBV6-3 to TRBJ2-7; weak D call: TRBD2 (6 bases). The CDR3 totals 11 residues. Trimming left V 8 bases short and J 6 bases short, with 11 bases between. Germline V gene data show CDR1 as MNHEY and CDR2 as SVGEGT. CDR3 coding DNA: TGTGCCAGCCGACTCGGGAGCGAGCAGTACTTC. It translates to CASRLGSEQYF.

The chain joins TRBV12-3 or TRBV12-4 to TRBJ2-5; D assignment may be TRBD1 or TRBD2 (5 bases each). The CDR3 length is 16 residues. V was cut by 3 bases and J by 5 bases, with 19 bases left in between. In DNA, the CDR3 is TGTGCCAGCAGTTTGAGGCTAGCAGGGCCTCGTGAGACCCAGTACTTC. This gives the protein CASSLRLAGPRETQYF.

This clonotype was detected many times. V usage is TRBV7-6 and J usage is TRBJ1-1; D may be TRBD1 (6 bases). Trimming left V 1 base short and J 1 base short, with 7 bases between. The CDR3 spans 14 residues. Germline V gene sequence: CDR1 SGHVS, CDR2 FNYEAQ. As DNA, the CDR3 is TGTGCCAGCAGCTTAGGGGGGGCGAACACTGAAGCTTTCTTT. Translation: CASSLGGANTEAFF.

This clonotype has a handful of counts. The CDR3 DNA sequence: TGTGCCAGCAGCTTAGGGTATAAATCTGGCTACACCTTC. Amino acid sequence: CASSLGYKSGYTF. This chain links TRBV7-2 with TRBJ1-2; D gene uncertain. V gave up 1 base and J gave up 7 bases, with 10 bases separating them. Germline V gene sequence: CDR1 SGHTA, CDR2 FQGNSA. The CDR3 length is 13 residues.

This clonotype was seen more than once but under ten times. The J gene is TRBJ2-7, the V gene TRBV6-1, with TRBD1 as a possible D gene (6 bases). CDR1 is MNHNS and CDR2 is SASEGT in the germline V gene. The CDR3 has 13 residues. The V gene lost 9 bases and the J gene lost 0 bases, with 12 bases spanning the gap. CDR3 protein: CASGGGHSYEQYF. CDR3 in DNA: TGTGCCAGTGGTGGGGGCCACTCCTACGAGCAGTACTTC.

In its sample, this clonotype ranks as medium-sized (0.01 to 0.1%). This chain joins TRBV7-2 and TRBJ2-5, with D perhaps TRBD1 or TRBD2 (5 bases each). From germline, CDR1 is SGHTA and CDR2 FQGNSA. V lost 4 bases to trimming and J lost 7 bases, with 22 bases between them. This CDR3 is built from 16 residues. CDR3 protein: CASSSTGTYSKGTQYF. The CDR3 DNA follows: TGTGCCAGCAGCTCCACCGGGACCTACAGTAAGGGGACCCAGTACTTC.

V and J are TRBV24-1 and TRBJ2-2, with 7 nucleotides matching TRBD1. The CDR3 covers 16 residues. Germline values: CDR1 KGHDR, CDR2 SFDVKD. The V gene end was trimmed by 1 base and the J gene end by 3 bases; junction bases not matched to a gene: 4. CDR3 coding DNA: TGTGCCACCAGTGATTTCGGTACAGGGGACACCGGGGAGCTGTTTTTT. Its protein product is CATSDFGTGDTGELFF.

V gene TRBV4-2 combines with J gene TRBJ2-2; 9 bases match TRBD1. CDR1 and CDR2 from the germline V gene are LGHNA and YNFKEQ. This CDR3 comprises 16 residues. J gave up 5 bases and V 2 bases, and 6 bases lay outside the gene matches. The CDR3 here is CASSQPTTGGTGELFF. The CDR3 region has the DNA TGTGCCAGCAGCCAACCTACGACAGGGGGAACCGGGGAGCTGTTTTTT.

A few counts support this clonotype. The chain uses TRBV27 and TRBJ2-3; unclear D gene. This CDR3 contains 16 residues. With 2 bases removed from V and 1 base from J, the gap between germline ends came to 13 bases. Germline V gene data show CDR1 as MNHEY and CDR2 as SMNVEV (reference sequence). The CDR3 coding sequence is TGTGCCAGCAGTTTAAACCGGTTGAGTGGCACAGATACGCAGTATTTT. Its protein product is CASSLNRLSGTDTQYF.

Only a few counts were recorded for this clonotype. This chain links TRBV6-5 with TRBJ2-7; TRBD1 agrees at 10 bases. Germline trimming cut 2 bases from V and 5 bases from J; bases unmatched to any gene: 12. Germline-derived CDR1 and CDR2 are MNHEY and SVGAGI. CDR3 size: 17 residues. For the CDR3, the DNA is TGTGCCAGCAGTTACAGCCTTTATGGGACAGGGGACGACGAGCAGTACTTC. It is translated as CASSYSLYGTGDDEQYF.